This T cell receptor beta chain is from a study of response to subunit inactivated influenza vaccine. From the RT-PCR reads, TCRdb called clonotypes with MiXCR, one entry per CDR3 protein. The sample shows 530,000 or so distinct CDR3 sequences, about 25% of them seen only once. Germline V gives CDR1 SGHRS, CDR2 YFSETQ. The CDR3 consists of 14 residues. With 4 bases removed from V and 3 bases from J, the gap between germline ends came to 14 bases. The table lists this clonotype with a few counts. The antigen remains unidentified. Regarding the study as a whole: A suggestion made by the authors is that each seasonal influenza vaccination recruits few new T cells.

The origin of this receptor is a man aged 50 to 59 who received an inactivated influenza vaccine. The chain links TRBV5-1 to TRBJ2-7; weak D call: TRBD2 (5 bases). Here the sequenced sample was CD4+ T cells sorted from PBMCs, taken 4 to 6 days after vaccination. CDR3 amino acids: CASSLRGGNYEQYF. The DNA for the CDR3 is TGCGCCAGCAGCCTTCGTGGAGGTAACTACGAGCAGTACTTC.